This paragraph reports one TCR beta chain. Authors' processing steps: Amplification with reference gene primers provided the estimates of nucleated cell counts. Measured with immunoSEQ multiplex PCR; TCRdb has only the in-frame clones, and not every one. D and trimming were read from the DNA, whereas the V and J calls and clone size are those reported in that table. The table shows over 130,000 clones, with around nine tenths occurring only once. This sample is part of a study of blood T cell repertoires in COVID-19. Study-wide context: In each case, the material was cDNA or gDNA derived from T cells, B-cell-depleted T cells, or PBMCs.

After removal of 0 bases from V and 2 bases from J, the junction contained 4 bases not matched to a gene. The CDR3 sequence is 16 residues long. CDR1 is KGHDR and CDR2 is SFDVKD in the germline V gene. The TCR comes from a human donor in a cohort sampled during active COVID-19. Material: peripheral blood. V usage is TRBV24-1 and J usage is TRBJ2-3; TRBD2 aligns across 7 bases. The DNA for the CDR3 is TGTGCCACCAGTGATTTGCCTAGCGGACCCACAGATACGCAGTATTTT. It is translated as CATSDLPSGPTDTQYF.